The source of this T cell receptor (beta chain) is a study of blood T cell repertoires in COVID-19. Method: immunoSEQ multiplex PCR; TCRdb's copy keeps in-frame clones and lacks some. The sample carries a few hundred thousand clones, approximately 86% recorded once. The germline V gene has CDR1 MNHEY and CDR2 SMNVEV (reference sequence). The junction had 9 bases not matched to a gene; V was cut back by 6 bases and J by 3 bases. The CDR3 runs 15 residues. The chain joins TRBV27 to TRBJ2-7, with 9 bases fitting TRBD2. Sequencing was performed on peripheral blood. The TCR sequence derives from a woman in her twenties or thirties who had recovered from COVID-19. The CDR3, as DNA: TGTGCCAGCAGCCCCTATAGCGGGAGTATCTACGAGCAGTACTTC. Translation: CASSPYSGSIYEQYF.